This TCR beta chain was documented in a study of blood T cell repertoires in COVID-19. Study context: Samples representing acute and convalescent COVID-19 were sourced from the United States, Italy and Spain. PBMCs, B-cell-depleted T cells, or T cells were the source of the cDNA or gDNA that made up the material.

Germline V gene sequence: CDR1 SGHNT, CDR2 YENEEA. The CDR3 length is 13 residues. V was shortened by 0 bases and J by 8 bases, with 8 bases between the two germline ends. Method: immunoSEQ multiplex PCR; TCRdb's copy keeps in-frame clones and lacks some. The sample has 350,000 or so clones; over 75% are singletons. Before being deemed recovered, Cohort 3 donors had two negative PCRs, clearance, or symptom resolution. The specimen sequenced was PBMCs or T cells enriched from blood (not recorded which). This receptor was taken from a woman in her 30s who had recovered from COVID-19. The rearrangement uses TRBV11-3 and TRBJ2-1, with D possibly being TRBD2 (5 bases). CDR3 sequence reads: CASSLDRRYEQFF. For the CDR3, the DNA is TGTGCCAGCAGCTTAGATAGGAGGTATGAGCAGTTCTTC. Together with reference TRBV11-3 and TRBJ2-1, the CDR3 gives the full variable domain: EAGVVQSPRYKIIEKKQPVAFWCNPISGHNTLYWYLQNLGQGPELLIRYENEEAVDDSQLPKDRFSAERLKGVDSTLKIQPAELGDSAVYLCASSLDRRYEQFFGPGTRLTVL.